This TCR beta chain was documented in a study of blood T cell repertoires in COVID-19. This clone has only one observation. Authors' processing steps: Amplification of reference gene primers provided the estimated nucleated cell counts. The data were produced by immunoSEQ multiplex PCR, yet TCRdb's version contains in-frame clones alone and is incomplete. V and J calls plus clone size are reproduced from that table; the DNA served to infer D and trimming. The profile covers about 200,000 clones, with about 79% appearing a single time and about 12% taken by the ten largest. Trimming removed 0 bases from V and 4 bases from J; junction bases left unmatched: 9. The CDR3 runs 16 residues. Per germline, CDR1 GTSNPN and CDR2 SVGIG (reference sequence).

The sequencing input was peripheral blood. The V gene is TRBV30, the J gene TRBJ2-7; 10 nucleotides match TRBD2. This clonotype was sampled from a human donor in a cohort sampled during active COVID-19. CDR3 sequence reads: CAWSVLASGRVYEQYF. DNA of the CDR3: TGTGCCTGGAGTGTACTGGCTAGCGGGAGAGTTTACGAGCAGTACTTC.